Here is one T cell receptor beta chain with its context. The junction departs from the called germline gene at one end, perhaps through a read error. Random hexamers were used to reverse transcribe the RNA input (about 0.5 to 1 ug). MiXCR, applied by TCRdb to the immunoSEQ multiplex PCR reads, yields one record per CDR3 protein. The table has about 120,000 distinct CDR3 sequences, about 93% seen once. This specimen comes from a study of CD8 T cells in Susac syndrome. This CDR3 has 13 amino acids. Germline-derived CDR1 and CDR2 are SGHKS and YYEKEE (reference sequence). This clonotype was obtained from a human donor in good health. The chain carries TRBV5-5 and TRBJ2-2; D is perhaps TRBD2 (5 bases). Sequenced material: CD4+ T cells from PBMCs. The CDR3 loop is CASSLAPNGELLF. The CDR3 DNA reads TGTGCCAGCAGCTTGGCGCCAAACGGGGAGCTGCTTTTT.